This T cell receptor beta chain was identified during a study of T cells in Graves' hyperthyroidism and ophthalmopathy. This clonotype was detected many times. Its cognate antigen is unknown. Notes on the study in general: Progression to ophthalmopathy was predicted a median of roughly seven months early.

V lost 5 bases, J lost 9 bases, and 11 bases stayed unmatched. The germline V gene encodes CDR1 SGHAT and CDR2 FQDESV (reference sequence). The CDR3 covers 14 residues. Amplified TCR beta CDR3 regions came from RNA transcripts. A set of HTBI primers served as the primers for a first-round RT-PCR of the TCR CDR3. A single record per CDR3 protein comes from TCRdb applying MiXCR to the multiplex PCR reads. The sample lists 300,000 to 350,000 distinct CDR3 sequences; 16% were seen once. The sequence derives from a young man with Graves' hyperthyroidism. The sample comprised blood. The chain couples TRBV11-1 to TRBJ1-1, with 8 nucleotides matching TRBD1. DNA for the CDR3: TGTGCCAGCAGCCAGAACCTCGGACAGGGAAAAGCTTTCTTT. Protein sequence: CASSQNLGQGKAFF.